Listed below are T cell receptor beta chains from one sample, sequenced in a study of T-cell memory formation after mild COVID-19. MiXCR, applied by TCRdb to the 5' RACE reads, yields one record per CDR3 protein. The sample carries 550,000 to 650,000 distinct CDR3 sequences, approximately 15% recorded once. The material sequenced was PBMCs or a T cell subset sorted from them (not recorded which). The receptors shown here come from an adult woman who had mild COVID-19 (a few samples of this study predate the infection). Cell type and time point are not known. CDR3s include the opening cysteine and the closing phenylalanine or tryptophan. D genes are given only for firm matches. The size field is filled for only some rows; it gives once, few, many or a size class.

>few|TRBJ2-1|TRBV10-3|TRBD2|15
TGTGCCATCAGTGAGTCGGGACTAGCGGGAGCTGAGCAGTTCTTC
CAISESGLAGAEQFF
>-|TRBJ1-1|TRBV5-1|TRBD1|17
TGCGCCAGCAGCCCCTGGACAGGGAGGGCAGTGAACACTGAAGCTTTCTTT
CASSPWTGRAVNTEAFF
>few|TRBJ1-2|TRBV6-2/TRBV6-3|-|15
TGTGCCAGCAGTTCAAGAAACGGACAGATTTATGGCTACACCTTC
CASSSRNGQIYGYTF
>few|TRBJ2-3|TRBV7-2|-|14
TGTGCCAGCAGCCCGGGACCCGGCACAGATACGCAGTATTTT
CASSPGPGTDTQYF
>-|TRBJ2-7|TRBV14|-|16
TGTGCCAGCAGCCAAGAGGACAAACCGTGGGGGTACGAGCAGTACTTC
CASSQEDKPWGYEQYF
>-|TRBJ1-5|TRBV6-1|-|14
TGTGCCAGCAGCGCCCGTATAGGTAATCAGCCCCAGCATTTT
CASSARIGNQPQHF
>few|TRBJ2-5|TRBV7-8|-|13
TGTGCCAGCAGCTTAGGCCAGCGAGAGACCCAGTACTTC
CASSLGQRETQYF
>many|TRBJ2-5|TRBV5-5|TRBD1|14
TGTGCCAGCAGCTCAACAGGGGCTCGAGAGACCCAGTACTTC
CASSSTGARETQYF
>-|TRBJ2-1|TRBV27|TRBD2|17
TGTGCCAGCAGGGGGACTAGCGGGGATTATACCTACAATGAGCAGTTCTTC
CASRGTSGDYTYNEQFF
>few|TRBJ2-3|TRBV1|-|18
TGCACCAGCAGCCAAGGGACTAGCGGGGGGGCTAGCACAGATACGCAGTATTTT
CTSSQGTSGGASTDTQYF
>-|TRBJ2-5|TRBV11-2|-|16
TGTGCCAGCAGCTTAGATGCGGGCAGTCGGGTGGAGACCCAGTACTTC
CASSLDAGSRVETQYF
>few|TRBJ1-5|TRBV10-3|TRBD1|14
TGTGCCATCAGCCAGACAGGGAATAATCAGCCCCAGCATTTT
CAISQTGNNQPQHF
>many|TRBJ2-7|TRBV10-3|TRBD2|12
TGTGCCATCAGTCAGACTCCGGGAGGGCAGTACTTC
CAISQTPGGQYF
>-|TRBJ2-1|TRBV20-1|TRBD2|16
TGCAGTGCTCCAAGGGGCAGCGGGAGAAGGTACAATGAGCAGTTCTTC
CSAPRGSGRRYNEQFF
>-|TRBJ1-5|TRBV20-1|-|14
TGCAGTGCTAGAGTGGCGAGTAGAAATCAGCCCCAGCATTTT
CSARVASRNQPQHF
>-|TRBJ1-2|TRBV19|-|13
TGTGCCAGTAGTATCCGACGATTCGATGGCTACACCTTC
CASSIRRFDGYTF
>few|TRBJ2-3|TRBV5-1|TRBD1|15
TGCGCCAGCAGCTGGGGACAGGGGAACACAGATACGCAGTATTTT
CASSWGQGNTDTQYF
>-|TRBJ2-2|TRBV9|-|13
TGTGCCAGCAGCTGGGGACCCCCCGGGGAGCTGTTTTTT
CASSWGPPGELFF
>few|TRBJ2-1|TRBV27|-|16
TGTGCCAGCAGTTTGTTCAAGGGACCGCCCTACAATGAGCAGTTCTTC
CASSLFKGPPYNEQFF
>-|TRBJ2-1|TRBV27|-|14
TGTGCCAGCAGTCCCGTGAGCTCCTACAATGAGCAGTTCTTC
CASSPVSSYNEQFF
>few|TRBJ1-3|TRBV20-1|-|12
TGCAGTGTAGGGGACTCTGGAAACACCATATATTTT
CSVGDSGNTIYF
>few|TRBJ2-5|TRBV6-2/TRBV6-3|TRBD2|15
TGTGCCAGCAGTTACCGGGACTACCTGGGGGAGACCCAGTACTTC
CASSYRDYLGETQYF
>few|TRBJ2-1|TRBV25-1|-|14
TGTGCCAGCAGTAAGGAGGGTATACTCAATGAGCAGTTCTTC
CASSKEGILNEQFF
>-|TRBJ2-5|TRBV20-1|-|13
TGCAGTGGCACGGACAGTGGCAGGGGGACCCAGTACTTC
CSGTDSGRGTQYF
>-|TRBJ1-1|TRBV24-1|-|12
TGTGCCACCAGTGAAAGAAACACTGAAGCTTTCTTT
CATSERNTEAFF
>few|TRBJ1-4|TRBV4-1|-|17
TGCGCCAGCAGCCAAGATGCGGCCGGGGGGCTCAATGAAAAACTGTTTTTT
CASSQDAAGGLNEKLFF
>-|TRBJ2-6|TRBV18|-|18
TGTGCCAGCTCACCACCGCATCCTCCCAGCTCTGGGGCCAACGTCCTGACTTTC
CASSPPHPPSSGANVLTF
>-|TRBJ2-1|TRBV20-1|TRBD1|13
TGCAGTGCTACCCCGGGACAGTACAATGAGCAGTTCTTC
CSATPGQYNEQFF
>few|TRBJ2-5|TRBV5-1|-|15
TGCGCCAGCAGCTTGGTTAGTAGCGGAGGGGAGACCCAGTACTTC
CASSLVSSGGETQYF
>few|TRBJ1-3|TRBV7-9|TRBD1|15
TGTGCCAGCAGCACACGGGACAGGGCTGGAAACACCATATATTTT
CASSTRDRAGNTIYF
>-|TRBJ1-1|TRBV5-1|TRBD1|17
TGCGCCAGCAGCTTCAACCCTGAGACAGGGTGGGGCACTGAAGCTTTCTTT
CASSFNPETGWGTEAFF
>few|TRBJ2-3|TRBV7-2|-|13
TGTGCCAGTATAAAAGGAGTGTCAGATACGCAGTATTTT
CASIKGVSDTQYF
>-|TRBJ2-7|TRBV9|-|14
TGTGCCAGCAGCGTAGAAGACGGATCCTACGAGCAGTACTTC
CASSVEDGSYEQYF
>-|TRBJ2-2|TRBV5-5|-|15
TGTGCCAGCAGCTTGTTGGGGGCGAACACCGGGGAGCTGTTTTTT
CASSLLGANTGELFF
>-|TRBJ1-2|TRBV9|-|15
TGTGCCAGCAGCGCCAACAGGCGATTGGCCTATGGCTACACCTTC
CASSANRRLAYGYTF
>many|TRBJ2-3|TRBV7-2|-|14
TGTGCCAGCAGCCGACTAGATAGCACAGATACGCAGTATTTT
CASSRLDSTDTQYF
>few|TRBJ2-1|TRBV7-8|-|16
TGTGCCAGCAGCTTAGCGGAGGTCTACGTCTACAATGAGCAGTTCTTC
CASSLAEVYVYNEQFF
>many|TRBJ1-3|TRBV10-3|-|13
TGTGCCATCAGGGACAGCTCTGGAAACACCATATATTTT
CAIRDSSGNTIYF
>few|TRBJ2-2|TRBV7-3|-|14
TGTGCCAGCAGCTTAGTTAGGGGTTCCGGGGAGCTGTTTTTT
CASSLVRGSGELFF
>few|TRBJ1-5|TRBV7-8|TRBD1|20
TGTGCCAGCAGCTCTTTACCCCTCCGGACAGGGAAATATAGCAATCAGCCCCAGCATTTT
CASSSLPLRTGKYSNQPQHF
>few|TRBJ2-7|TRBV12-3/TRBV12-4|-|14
TGTGCCAGCAGTTTATTCTGGGGGTCGTACGAGCAGTACTTC
CASSLFWGSYEQYF
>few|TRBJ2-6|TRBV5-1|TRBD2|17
TGCGCCAGCAGCCCCCTAGCGGGGGACTCTGGGGCCAACGTCCTGACTTTC
CASSPLAGDSGANVLTF
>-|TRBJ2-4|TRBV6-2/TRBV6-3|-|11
TGTGCCAGCAGCCTCCGGATAGGCCTGGACTTC
CASSLRIGLDF
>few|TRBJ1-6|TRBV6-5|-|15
TGTGCCAGCAGTCGAGAGGGGAGGGGGGGTTCACCCCTCCACTTT
CASSREGRGGSPLHF
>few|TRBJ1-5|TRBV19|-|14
TGTGCCAGTAAGTGGACGGTTAGCAATCAGCCCCAGCATTTT
CASKWTVSNQPQHF
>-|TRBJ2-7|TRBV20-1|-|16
TGCAGTGCTAGAGATTTCCTGGAGGGGCCCTCCTACGAGCAGTACTTC
CSARDFLEGPSYEQYF
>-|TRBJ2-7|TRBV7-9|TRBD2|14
TGTGCCAGTGAGGGCAGCGGGGGGCAGGATTGGATGTACTTC
CASEGSGGQDWMYF
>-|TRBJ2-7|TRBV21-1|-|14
TGTGCCAGCAGCAGAACGACGGGGGACAACGAGCAGTACTTC
CASSRTTGDNEQYF
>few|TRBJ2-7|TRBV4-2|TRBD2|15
TGTGCCAGCAGCCAAGCCCTAGCGGGATATTACGAGCAGTACTTC
CASSQALAGYYEQYF
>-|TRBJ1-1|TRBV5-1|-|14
TGCGCCAGCAACGACAGGATGGGGGTCACTGAAGCTTTCTTT
CASNDRMGVTEAFF
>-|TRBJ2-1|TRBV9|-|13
TGTGCCAGCAGCGTAGATGAGAACAATGAGCAGTTCTTC
CASSVDENNEQFF
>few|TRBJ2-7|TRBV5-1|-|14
TGCGCCAGCAGCTTGAATTGGGGAGAGACCGAGCAGTACTTC
CASSLNWGETEQYF
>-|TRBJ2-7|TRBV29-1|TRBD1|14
TGCAGCGTGAAACCGGGACAGAGCTCCTACGAGCAGTACTTC
CSVKPGQSSYEQYF